These 10 T cell receptor beta chains came from one sample sequenced in a study of shared clonotypes between healthy human individuals. Clones were sequenced by immunoSEQ multiplex PCR, and TCRdb holds only the in-frame ones, with some missing. The sample holds under 1,900,000 clones, around 98.5% seen once. Input material: naive CD4+ T cells sorted from blood. Sample subset: CD45RA+ positively selected. These receptors were taken from a man between 25 and 39 years old in good health.

This clone was seen only once. The rearrangement uses TRBV18 and TRBJ1-4, with 7 bases fitting TRBD1. Germline lookup yields CDR1 KGHSH and CDR2 LQKENI. With V trimmed by 6 bases and J by 4 bases, 8 bases remained unmatched. CDR3 size: 15 residues. The CDR3 reads CASSRGHRGNEKLFF. The CDR3, as DNA: TGTGCCAGCTCCCGGGGCCACAGGGGTAATGAAAAACTGTTTTTT.

The V gene is TRBV5-1, the J gene TRBJ2-7, with D tentatively TRBD1 or TRBD2 (5 bases each). The V gene lost 4 bases and the J gene lost 4 bases, with 12 bases spanning the gap. CDR3 length equals 13 residues. Germline CDR1 SGHRS, CDR2 YFSETQ. CDR3 sequence (DNA): TGCGCCAGCAGCGAGGGACCCGTGTACGAGCAGTACTTC. Amino acids: CASSEGPVYEQYF.

The chain couples TRBV10-3 to TRBJ2-7; 8 bases are shared with TRBD1. Trimming removed 10 bases from V and 7 bases from J; junction bases left unmatched: 12. Germline V gene sequence: CDR1 ENHRY, CDR2 SYGVKD. The CDR3 covers 13 residues. Here the CDR3 reads CATAGQAESEQYF. CDR3 bases: TGTGCCACCGCGGGACAGGCCGAAAGTGAGCAGTACTTC.

This chain links TRBV28 with TRBJ2-7, with 11 bases matching TRBD1. Trimming at V came to 5 bases and at J to 3 bases, leaving 6 bases not matched to a gene. This CDR3 has 15 amino acids. Germline lookup yields CDR1 MDHEN and CDR2 SYDVKM. The CDR3 bases are TGTGCCAGCAGTCAGCCCGGGACAGGGGGCTACGAGCAGTACTTC. This sequence encodes CASSQPGTGGYEQYF.

The rearrangement links TRBV6-5 to TRBJ2-2, with TRBD1 identical over 7 bases. CDR1 and CDR2 from the germline V gene are MNHEY and SVGAGI. This CDR3 spans 15 amino acids. The V segment lost 6 bases and the J segment 1 base; nucleotides outside the gene matches: 5. CDR3 residues: CASSDRARNTGELFF. As DNA, the CDR3 is TGTGCCAGCAGCGACAGGGCCCGGAACACCGGGGAGCTGTTTTTT.

This chain connects TRBV7-3 to TRBJ2-7; weak D call: TRBD2 (6 bases). Germline loops: CDR1 SGHTA, CDR2 FQGTGA. Trimming stripped 5 bases from V and 2 bases from J, with 13 bases between. CDR3 size: 14 residues. The CDR3 nucleotides read TGTGCCAGCAGCCTCGGGACTCGAGCCTACGAGCAGTACTTC. Translating it yields CASSLGTRAYEQYF.

This clone was seen once. V usage is TRBV18 and J usage is TRBJ1-1, with 8 bases matching TRBD1. V shed 3 bases, J shed 7 bases, and the junction held 10 bases outside the gene matches. Germline V gene data show CDR1 as KGHSH and CDR2 as LQKENI. CDR3 length equals 15 residues. In DNA form, the CDR3 reads TGTGCCAGCTCACCTAGCCCAGGGGGCGGCTTTGAAGCTTTCTTT. Its translation: CASSPSPGGGFEAFF.

A single count supports this clone. The chain joins TRBV6-6 to TRBJ1-1; the D gene is possibly TRBD1 (5 bases). CDR3 length equals 13 residues. The germline gives CDR1 MNHNY, CDR2 SVGAGI (reference sequence). The V end lost 6 bases, the J end lost 1 base, and 9 bases lay between the germline ends. CDR3 bases: TGTGCCAGCAGGGACACCTGGAACACTGAAGCTTTCTTT. It is translated as CASRDTWNTEAFF.

V usage is TRBV5-1 and J usage is TRBJ2-7, with TRBD1 matching over 8 bases. The CDR3 length is 13 residues. Looked up from germline, CDR1 is SGHRS and CDR2 is YFSETQ. V was pared by 7 bases and J by 3 bases, with 6 bases of the junction left unmatched. Written as DNA, the CDR3 is TGCGCCAGCGGCCGGGACAGGAACTACGAGCAGTACTTC. This encodes CASGRDRNYEQYF.

The chain uses TRBV5-1 and TRBJ2-1; D may be TRBD1 (6 bases). Trimming removed 4 bases at V and 2 bases at J, with 10 bases between. There are 14 residues in the CDR3. Germline assignment: CDR1 SGHRS and CDR2 YFSETQ. The CDR3 nucleotides read TGCGCCAGCAGCGCGACAGGTACCTACAATGAGCAGTTCTTC. It specifies CASSATGTYNEQFF.